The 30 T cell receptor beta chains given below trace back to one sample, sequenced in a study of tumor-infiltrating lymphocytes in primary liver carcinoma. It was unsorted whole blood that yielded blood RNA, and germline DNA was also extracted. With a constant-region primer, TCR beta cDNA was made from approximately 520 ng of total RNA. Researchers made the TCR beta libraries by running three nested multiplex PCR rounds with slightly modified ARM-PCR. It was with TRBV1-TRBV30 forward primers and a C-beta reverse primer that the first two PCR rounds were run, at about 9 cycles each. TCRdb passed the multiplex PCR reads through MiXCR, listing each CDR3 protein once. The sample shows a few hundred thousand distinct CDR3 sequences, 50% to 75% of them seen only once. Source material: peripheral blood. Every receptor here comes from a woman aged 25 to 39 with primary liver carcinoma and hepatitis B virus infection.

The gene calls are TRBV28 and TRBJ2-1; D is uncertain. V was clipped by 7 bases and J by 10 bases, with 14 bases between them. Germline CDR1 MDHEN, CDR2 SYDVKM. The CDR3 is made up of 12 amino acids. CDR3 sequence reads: CASTFYVGEQFF. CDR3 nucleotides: TGTGCCAGCACTTTTTATGTGGGCGAGCAGTTCTTC.

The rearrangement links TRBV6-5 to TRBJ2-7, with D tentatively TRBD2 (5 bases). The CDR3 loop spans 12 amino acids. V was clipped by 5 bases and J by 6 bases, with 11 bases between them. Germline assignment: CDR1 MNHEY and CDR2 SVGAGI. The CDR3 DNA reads TGTGCCAGCAGTGGAGAGGGATCCGAGCAGTACTTC. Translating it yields CASSGEGSEQYF.

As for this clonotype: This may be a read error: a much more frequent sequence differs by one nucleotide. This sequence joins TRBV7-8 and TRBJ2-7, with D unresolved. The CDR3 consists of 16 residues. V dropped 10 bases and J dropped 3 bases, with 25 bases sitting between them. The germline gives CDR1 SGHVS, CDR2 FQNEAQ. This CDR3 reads CANTLALDPSVYEQYF. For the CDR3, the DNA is TGTGCCAACACCTTAGCCCTAGACCCTTCGGTCTACGAGCAGTACTTC.

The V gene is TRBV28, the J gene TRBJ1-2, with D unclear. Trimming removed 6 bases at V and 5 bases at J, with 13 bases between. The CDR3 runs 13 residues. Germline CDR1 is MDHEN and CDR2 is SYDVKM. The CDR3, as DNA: TGTGCCAGCAGCCCTCTTAGACATTATGGCTACACCTTC. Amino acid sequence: CASSPLRHYGYTF.

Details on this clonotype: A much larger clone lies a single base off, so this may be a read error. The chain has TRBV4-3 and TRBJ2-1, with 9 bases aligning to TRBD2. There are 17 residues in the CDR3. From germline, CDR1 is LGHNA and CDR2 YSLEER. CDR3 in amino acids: CASSQEVPSGTYNGQFF. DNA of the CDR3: TGCGCCAGCAGCCAAGAGGTCCCTAGCGGGACTTACAATGGGCAGTTCTTC.

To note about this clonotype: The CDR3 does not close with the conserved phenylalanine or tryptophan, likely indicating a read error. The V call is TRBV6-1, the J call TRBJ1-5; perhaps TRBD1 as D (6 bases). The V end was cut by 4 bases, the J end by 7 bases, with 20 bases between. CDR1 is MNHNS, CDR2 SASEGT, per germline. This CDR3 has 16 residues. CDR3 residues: CASSGRRQVGNQPQHS. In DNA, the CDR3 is TGTGCCAGCAGTGGACGGAGACAGGTTGGGAACCAGCCCCAGCATTCT.

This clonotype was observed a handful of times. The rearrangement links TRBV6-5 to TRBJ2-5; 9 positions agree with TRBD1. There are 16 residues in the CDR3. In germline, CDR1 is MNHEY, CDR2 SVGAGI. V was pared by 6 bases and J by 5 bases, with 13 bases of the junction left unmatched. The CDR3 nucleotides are TGTGCCAGCAGCTTAAGCGGACAGGGGTCGGAGGAGACCCAGTACTTC. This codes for CASSLSGQGSEETQYF.

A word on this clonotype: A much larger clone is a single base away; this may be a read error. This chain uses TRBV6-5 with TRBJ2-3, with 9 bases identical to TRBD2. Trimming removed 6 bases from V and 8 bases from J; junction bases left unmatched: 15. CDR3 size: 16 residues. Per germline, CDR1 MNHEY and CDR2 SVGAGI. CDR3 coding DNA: TGTGCCAGCAGCAGCTCTCGCGGGAGGGCCAGAGGTACGCAGTATTTT. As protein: CASSSSRGRARGTQYF.

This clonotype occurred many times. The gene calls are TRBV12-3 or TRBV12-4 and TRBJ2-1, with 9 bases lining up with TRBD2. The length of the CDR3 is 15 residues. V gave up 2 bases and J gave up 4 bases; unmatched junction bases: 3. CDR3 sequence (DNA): TGTGCCAGCAGTTTAAGCGGGAGGAATTACAATGAGCAGTTCTTC. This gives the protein CASSLSGRNYNEQFF.

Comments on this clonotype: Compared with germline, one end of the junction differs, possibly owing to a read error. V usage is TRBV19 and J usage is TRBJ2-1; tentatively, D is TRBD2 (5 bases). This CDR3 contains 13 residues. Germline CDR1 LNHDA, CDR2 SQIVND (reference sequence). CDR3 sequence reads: CASTSSGEYEHFF. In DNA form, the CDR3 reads TGTGCCAGTACGTCTAGTGGGGAGTATGAGCACTTCTTC.

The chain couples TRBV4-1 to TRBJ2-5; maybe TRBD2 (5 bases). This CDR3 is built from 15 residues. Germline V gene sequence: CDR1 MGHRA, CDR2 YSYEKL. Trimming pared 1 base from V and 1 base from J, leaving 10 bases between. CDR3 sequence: CASSQVSGSQETQYF. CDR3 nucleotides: TGCGCCAGCAGCCAAGTTTCGGGGTCCCAAGAGACCCAGTACTTC.

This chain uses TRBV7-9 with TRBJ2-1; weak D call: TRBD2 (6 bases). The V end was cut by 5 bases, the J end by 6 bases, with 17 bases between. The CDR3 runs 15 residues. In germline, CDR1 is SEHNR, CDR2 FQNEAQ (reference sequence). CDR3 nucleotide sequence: TGTGCCAGCAGCCCCATGGGGGGAGCTGGCAATGAGCAGTTCTTC. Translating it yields CASSPMGGAGNEQFF.

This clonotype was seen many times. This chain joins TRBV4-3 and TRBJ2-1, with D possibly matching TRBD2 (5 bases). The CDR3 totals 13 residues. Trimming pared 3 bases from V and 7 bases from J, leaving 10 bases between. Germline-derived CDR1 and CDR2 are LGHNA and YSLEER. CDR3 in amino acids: CASSQLEGNEQFF. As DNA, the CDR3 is TGCGCCAGCAGCCAGCTCGAGGGAAATGAGCAGTTCTTC.

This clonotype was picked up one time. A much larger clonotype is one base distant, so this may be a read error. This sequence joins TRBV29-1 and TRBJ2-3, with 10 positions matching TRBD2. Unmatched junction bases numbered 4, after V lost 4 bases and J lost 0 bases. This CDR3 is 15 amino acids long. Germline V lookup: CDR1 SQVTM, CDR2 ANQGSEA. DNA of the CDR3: TGCAGCGTTGTGGGACTAGCGAGTAGCACAGATACGCAGTATTTT. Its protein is CSVVGLASSTDTQYF.

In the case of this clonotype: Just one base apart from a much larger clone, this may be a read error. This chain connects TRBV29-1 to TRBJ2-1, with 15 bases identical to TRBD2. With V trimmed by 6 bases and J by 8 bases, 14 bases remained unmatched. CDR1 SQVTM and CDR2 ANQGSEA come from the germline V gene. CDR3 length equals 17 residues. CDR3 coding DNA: TGCAGCGTCAGCCCGAGGACTAGCGGGAGGGTGAGCGATGAGCAGTTCTTC. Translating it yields CSVSPRTSGRVSDEQFF.

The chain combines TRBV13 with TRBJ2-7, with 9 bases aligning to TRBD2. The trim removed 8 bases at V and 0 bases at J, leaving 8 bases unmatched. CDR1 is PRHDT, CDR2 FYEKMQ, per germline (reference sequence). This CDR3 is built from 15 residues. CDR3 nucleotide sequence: TGTGCCAGCGGCCCGGGACTAGCCCTCTCCTACGAGCAGTACTTC. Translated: CASGPGLALSYEQYF.

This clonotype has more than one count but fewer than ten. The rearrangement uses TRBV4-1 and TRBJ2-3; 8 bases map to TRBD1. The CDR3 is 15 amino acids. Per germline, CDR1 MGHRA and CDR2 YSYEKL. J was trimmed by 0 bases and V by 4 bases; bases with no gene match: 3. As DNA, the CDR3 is TGCGCCAGCAGCCGGGACAGGCTTAGCACAGATACGCAGTATTTT. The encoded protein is CASSRDRLSTDTQYF.

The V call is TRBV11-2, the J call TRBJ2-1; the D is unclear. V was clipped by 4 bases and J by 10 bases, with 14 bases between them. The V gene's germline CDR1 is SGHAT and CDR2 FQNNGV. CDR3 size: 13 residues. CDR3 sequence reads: CASSSKLFNEQFF. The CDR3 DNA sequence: TGTGCCAGCAGCTCGAAGCTGTTCAACGAGCAGTTCTTC.

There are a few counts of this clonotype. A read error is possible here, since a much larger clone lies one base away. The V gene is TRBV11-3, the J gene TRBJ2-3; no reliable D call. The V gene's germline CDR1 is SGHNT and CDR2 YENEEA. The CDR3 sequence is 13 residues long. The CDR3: CVSSLPGTDTQYF. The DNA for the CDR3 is TGTGTCAGCAGCTTGCCCGGCACAGATACGCAGTATTTT.

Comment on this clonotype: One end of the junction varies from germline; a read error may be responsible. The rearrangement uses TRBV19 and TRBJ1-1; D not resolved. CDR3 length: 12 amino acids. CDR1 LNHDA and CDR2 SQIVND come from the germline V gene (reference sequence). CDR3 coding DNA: TGCGCCAGTAGCCCTAGGAACACTGAAGCTTTCTTT. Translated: CASSPRNTEAFF.

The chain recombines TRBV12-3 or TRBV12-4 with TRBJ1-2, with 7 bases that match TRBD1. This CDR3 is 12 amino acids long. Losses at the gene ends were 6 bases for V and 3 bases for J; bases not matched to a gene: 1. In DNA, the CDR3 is TGTGCCAGCAGAACAGGGGACTATGGCTACACCTTC. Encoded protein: CASRTGDYGYTF.

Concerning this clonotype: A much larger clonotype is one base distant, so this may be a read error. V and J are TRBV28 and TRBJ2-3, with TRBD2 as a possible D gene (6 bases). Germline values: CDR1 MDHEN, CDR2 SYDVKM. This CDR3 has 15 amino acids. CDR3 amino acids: CASSPILASTDTQNF. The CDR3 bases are TGTGCCAGCAGTCCCATACTAGCCAGCACAGATACGCAGAATTTT.

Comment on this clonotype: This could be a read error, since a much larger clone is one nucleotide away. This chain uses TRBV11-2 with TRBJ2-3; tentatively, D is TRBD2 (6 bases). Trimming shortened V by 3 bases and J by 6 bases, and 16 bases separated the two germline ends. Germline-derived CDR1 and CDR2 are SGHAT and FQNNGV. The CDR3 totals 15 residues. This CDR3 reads CASSLGRRVGDTQYF. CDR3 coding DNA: TGTGCCAGCAGCTTGGGCAGGAGGGTAGGGGATACGCAGTATTTT.

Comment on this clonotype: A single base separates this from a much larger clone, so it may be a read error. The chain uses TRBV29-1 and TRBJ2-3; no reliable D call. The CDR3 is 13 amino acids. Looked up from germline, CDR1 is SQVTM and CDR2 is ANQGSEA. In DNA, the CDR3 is TGCAGCGTTGGATTAAACTTGGCAGATACGCAGTTTTTT. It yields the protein CSVGLNLADTQFF.

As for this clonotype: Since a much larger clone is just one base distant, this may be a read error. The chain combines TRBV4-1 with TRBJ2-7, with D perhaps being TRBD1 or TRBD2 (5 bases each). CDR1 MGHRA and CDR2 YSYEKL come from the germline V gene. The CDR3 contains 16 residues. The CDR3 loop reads CVSSPNFGTDSYEQYF. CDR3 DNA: TGCGTCAGCAGCCCTAATTTTGGGACGGACTCCTACGAGCAGTACTTC.

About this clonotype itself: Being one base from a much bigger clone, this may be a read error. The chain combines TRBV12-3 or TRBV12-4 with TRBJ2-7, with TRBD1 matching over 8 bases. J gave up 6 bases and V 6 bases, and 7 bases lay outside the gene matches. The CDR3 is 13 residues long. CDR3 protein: CASSPGQGCEQYF. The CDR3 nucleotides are TGTGCCAGCAGCCCCGGACAGGGCTGCGAGCAGTACTTC.

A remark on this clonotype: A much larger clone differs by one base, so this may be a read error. CDR3 bases: TGCAGCGTTGATGGCACTTGGGGGGATTCAGAGACCCAGTACTTC. Translation: CSVDGTWGDSETQYF. The chain couples TRBV29-1 to TRBJ2-5, with D maybe TRBD2 (6 bases). Trimming pared 3 bases from V and 4 bases from J, leaving 18 bases between. Germline V gene lookup returns CDR1 SQVTM and CDR2 ANQGSEA. This CDR3 is built from 15 residues.

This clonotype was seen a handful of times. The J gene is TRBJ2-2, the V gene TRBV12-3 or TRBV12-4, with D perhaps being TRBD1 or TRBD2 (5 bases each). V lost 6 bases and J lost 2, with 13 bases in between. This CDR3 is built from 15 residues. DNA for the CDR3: TGTGCCAGCAGGATGGGGACGCTAAACACCGGGGAGCTGTTTTTT. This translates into CASRMGTLNTGELFF.

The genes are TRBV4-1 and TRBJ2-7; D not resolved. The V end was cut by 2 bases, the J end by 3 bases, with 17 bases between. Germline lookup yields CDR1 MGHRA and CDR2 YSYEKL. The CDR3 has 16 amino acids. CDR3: CASSQCPQSKGYEQYF. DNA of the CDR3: TGCGCCAGCAGCCAATGTCCCCAATCCAAGGGCTACGAGCAGTACTTC.

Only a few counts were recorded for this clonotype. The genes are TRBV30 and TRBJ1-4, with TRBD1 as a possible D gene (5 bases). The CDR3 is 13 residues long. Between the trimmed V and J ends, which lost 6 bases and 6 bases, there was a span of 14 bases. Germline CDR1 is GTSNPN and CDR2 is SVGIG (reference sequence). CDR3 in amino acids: CACSQGAYEKLFF. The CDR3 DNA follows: TGTGCCTGTTCGCAAGGGGCTTATGAAAAACTGTTTTTT.